This TCR beta chain is from a study of T cell responses to AZD1222 COVID-19 vaccine. Concerning this clone: Its specificity is not known.

General study findings and limits: Spike-spanning, vaccine-associated CD4 TCRs were dominant at 160-218 and 743-854.

CDR1 is MDHEN and CDR2 is SYDVKM in the germline V gene. The CDR3 covers 14 residues. V lost 9 bases and J 1 base, leaving 15 bases between the germline ends. The repertoire was sequenced with immunoSEQ multiplex PCR; TCRdb's copy has only in-frame clones and lacks some. The sample records tens of thousands of clones, approximately 89% being singletons. Sample: peripheral blood, taken 28 days after the second AZD1222 dose. The J gene is TRBJ1-1, the V gene TRBV28; D is perhaps TRBD1 (5 bases). This sequence originates from an adult who received the AZD1222 COVID-19 vaccine. The CDR3 nucleotides read TGTGCCAGTCTAACGGGACTGACGAACACTGAAGCTTTCTTT. Translation: CASLTGLTNTEAFF. Complete variable domain (other parts from reference TRBV28 and TRBJ1-1): DVKVTQSSRYLVKRTGEKVFLECVQDMDHENMFWYRQDPGLGLRLIYFSYDVKMKEKGDIPEGYSVSREKKERFSLILESASTNQTSMYLCASLTGLTNTEAFFGQGTRLTVV.